Shown below are 20 T cell receptor beta chains from a single sample sequenced in a study of blood T cell repertoires in COVID-19. The protocol was immunoSEQ multiplex PCR, while the TCRdb copy is restricted to in-frame clones and leaves out a portion. The table records about 230,000 clones, over 70% of them present only once. The sample was peripheral blood. Receptors originate from a woman aged 80 or over with acute or convalescent COVID-19.

J is TRBJ1-2 and V is TRBV2; perhaps TRBD1 as D (6 bases). The germline V and J ends were trimmed by 5 bases and 8 bases, with 18 bases remaining between them. CDR1 and CDR2 (germline): SNHLY, FYNNEI. This CDR3 is 14 amino acids long. CDR3 sequence: CASSLYAGESGYTF. The CDR3 DNA follows: TGTGCCAGCAGTCTCTATGCAGGGGAAAGCGGCTACACCTTC.

The chain couples TRBV5-1 to TRBJ2-5; the match to TRBD2 covers 10 bases. The CDR3 totals 15 residues. V gave up 4 bases and J gave up 5 bases; unmatched junction bases: 8. The V gene's germline CDR1 is SGHRS and CDR2 YFSETQ. The chain's CDR3 is CASSSSGLATETQYF. Here the CDR3 DNA reads TGCGCCAGCAGCAGTTCGGGACTAGCGACGGAGACCCAGTACTTC.

The rearrangement joins TRBV3-1 (or the pseudogene TRBV3-2) to TRBJ1-1; a weak D match, TRBD1 (5 bases). Trimming left V 5 bases short and J 4 bases short, with 14 bases between. The CDR3 extends over 14 amino acids. Germline lookup yields CDR1 LGHDT and CDR2 YNNKEL (reference sequence). The CDR3 nucleotides are TGTGCCAGCAGCGAAGCGGGGGTGGGCACTGAAGCTTTCTTT. Translated, it gives CASSEAGVGTEAFF.

The chain is built from TRBV19 and TRBJ2-7; tentatively, D is TRBD1 (6 bases). Trimming cost V 1 base and J 6 bases, with 16 bases left between them. This CDR3 spans 15 amino acids. Germline CDR1 is LNHDA and CDR2 is SQIVND (reference sequence). CDR3 sequence: CASSIAAGARGEQYF. The CDR3 nucleotides read TGTGCCAGTAGTATAGCGGCAGGGGCTAGAGGCGAGCAGTACTTC.

DNA of the CDR3: TGTGCCAGCAGCTTAGATTTGGCTAGCGGCCGCTCCTACAATGAGCAGTTCTTC. It specifies CASSLDLASGRSYNEQFF. The chain joins TRBV11-2 to TRBJ2-1; TRBD2 aligns across 7 bases. This CDR3 has 18 residues. Germline loops: CDR1 SGHAT, CDR2 FQNNGV. V was clipped by 0 bases and J by 0 bases; unmatched bases: 8.

The chain links TRBV7-2 to TRBJ1-2; TRBD1 is a possible D gene (5 bases). This CDR3 spans 14 amino acids. V was shortened by 3 bases and J by 4 bases, with 12 bases between the two germline ends. Germline CDR1 reads SGHTA; CDR2 reads FQGNSA. DNA of the CDR3: TGTGCCAGCAGCTTCGACAGAGGCCCCTATGGCTACACCTTC. This codes for CASSFDRGPYGYTF.

This clone appeared a few times. This chain connects TRBV5-1 to TRBJ2-7; 7 bases fit TRBD1. CDR3 size: 15 residues. Trimming removed 4 bases from V and 0 bases from J; junction bases left unmatched: 7. Germline CDR1 is SGHRS and CDR2 is YFSETQ. The CDR3 spells CASSQQTGSSYEQYF. Here the CDR3 DNA reads TGCGCCAGCAGCCAGCAGACAGGGAGCTCCTACGAGCAGTACTTC. The entire variable domain, with the rest obtained from reference TRBV5-1 and TRBJ2-7, is as follows: KAGVTQTPRYLIKTRGQQVTLSCSPISGHRSVSWYQQTPGQGLQFLFEYFSETQRNKGNFPGRFSGRQFSNSRSEMNVSTLELGDSALYLCASSQQTGSSYEQYFGPGTRLTVT.

The gene calls are TRBV5-1 and TRBJ2-3, with 12 nucleotides matching TRBD2. V trimming: 0 bases; J trimming: 3 bases; junction bases outside the gene matches: 5. This CDR3 has 17 amino acids. Germline CDR1 is SGHRS and CDR2 is YFSETQ. As DNA, the CDR3 is TGCGCCAGCAGCTTGGGAGGGGGGACTAGCGGGACAGATACGCAGTATTTT. Its translation is CASSLGGGTSGTDTQYF.

This chain connects TRBV5-4 to TRBJ2-2, with D unclear. Trimming shortened V by 2 bases and J by 5 bases, and 7 bases separated the two germline ends. This CDR3 region has 13 residues. Germline-derived CDR1 and CDR2 are SGHNT and YYREEE (reference sequence). DNA of the CDR3: TGTGCCAGCAGCTTCCCGCAGACCGGGGAGCTGTTTTTT. Translating gives CASSFPQTGELFF.

V usage is TRBV6-5 and J usage is TRBJ2-3; D is possibly TRBD1 (6 bases). V was pared by 8 bases and J by 2 bases, with 17 bases between. This CDR3 comprises 15 residues. Germline V gene lookup returns CDR1 MNHEY and CDR2 SVGAGI. The chain's CDR3 is CASGRPRGLTDTQYF. The CDR3 DNA sequence: TGTGCCAGCGGCCGCCCCAGGGGCCTCACAGATACGCAGTATTTT.

The chain couples TRBV10-2 to TRBJ1-1; TRBD1 aligns across 8 bases. CDR3 size: 14 residues. The germline V gene has CDR1 WSHSY and CDR2 SAAADI. The V gene end was trimmed by 3 bases and the J gene end by 8 bases; junction bases not matched to a gene: 8. CDR3 nucleotides: TGCGCCAGCAGTGATAGGCAGGGGGCGATCGAAGCTTTCTTT. It specifies CASSDRQGAIEAFF.

The chain joins TRBV7-8 to TRBJ2-3; no reliable D call. The CDR3 spans 15 residues. The V and J ends lost 2 bases and 6 bases respectively, with 15 bases between them. The germline gives CDR1 SGHVS, CDR2 FQNEAQ. The CDR3 coding sequence is TGTGCCAGCAGCTTATCTAACAGAATGACGGATACGCAGTATTTT. This codes for CASSLSNRMTDTQYF.

The chain recombines TRBV9 with TRBJ1-5; D is unresolved. The CDR3 has 14 residues. V gave up 3 bases and J gave up 6 bases, with 13 bases separating them. Germline V CDR1 and CDR2: SGDLS, YYNGEE. CDR3 bases: TGTGCCAGCAGCGGAGCGGATTTGTTTCAGCCCCAGCATTTT. Residues: CASSGADLFQPQHF. The whole variable domain, filled in from reference TRBV9 and TRBJ1-5, reads DSGVTQTPKHLITATGQRVTLRCSPRSGDLSVYWYQQSLDQGLQFLIQYYNGEERAKGNILERFSAQQFPDLHSELNLSSLELGDSALYFCASSGADLFQPQHFGDGTRLSIL.

V and J are TRBV7-3 and TRBJ1-6, with D hard to call. Germline V gene sequence: CDR1 SGHTA, CDR2 FQGTGA. The CDR3 covers 13 residues. V was clipped by 3 bases and J by 6 bases, with 6 bases between them. The CDR3 nucleotides are TGTGCCAGCAGCTTCTCACTTAATTCACCCCTCCACTTT. Its translation: CASSFSLNSPLHF.

This clone was counted once. The gene calls are TRBV19 and TRBJ1-5, with TRBD1 matching 8 bases. Trimming removed 6 bases from V and 2 bases from J; junction bases left unmatched: 6. The CDR3 totals 15 residues. Germline assignment: CDR1 LNHDA and CDR2 SQIVND (reference sequence). DNA for the CDR3: TGTGCCAGTAGGAGAACAGGGGGTGGCAATCAGCCCCAGCATTTT. Translated: CASRRTGGGNQPQHF. The complete variable domain, with remaining parts taken from reference TRBV19 and TRBJ1-5, reads DGGITQSPKYLFRKEGQNVTLSCEQNLNHDAMYWYRQDPGQGLRLIYYSQIVNDFQKGDIAEGYSVSREKKESFPLTVTSAQKNPTAFYLCASRRTGGGNQPQHFGDGTRLSIL.

The genes are TRBV19 and TRBJ2-7; 7 bases align to TRBD1. Germline assignment: CDR1 LNHDA and CDR2 SQIVND (reference sequence). V trimming: 9 bases; J trimming: 0 bases; junction bases outside the gene matches: 8. The CDR3 sequence is 14 residues long. CDR3 sequence reads: CASSGTAPSYEQYF. CDR3 nucleotide sequence: TGTGCCAGCTCCGGGACAGCTCCCTCCTACGAGCAGTACTTC.

V usage is TRBV19 and J usage is TRBJ1-2, with 8 bases identical to TRBD1. Per the germline V gene, CDR1 is LNHDA and CDR2 is SQIVND (reference sequence). Losses at the gene ends were 10 bases for V and 1 base for J; bases not matched to a gene: 11. The CDR3 runs 15 residues. CDR3 sequence reads: CATRQGSELNYGYTF. The CDR3 DNA follows: TGTGCCACGCGACAGGGGTCCGAACTTAACTATGGCTACACCTTC. The whole variable domain, remainder taken from reference TRBV19 and TRBJ1-2, is DGGITQSPKYLFRKEGQNVTLSCEQNLNHDAMYWYRQDPGQGLRLIYYSQIVNDFQKGDIAEGYSVSREKKESFPLTVTSAQKNPTAFYLCATRQGSELNYGYTFGSGTRLTVV.

The J gene is TRBJ1-1, the V gene TRBV6-5; D possibly corresponds to TRBD1 (5 bases). V lost 7 bases and J lost 6, with 15 bases in between. There are 13 residues in the CDR3. Looked up from germline, CDR1 is MNHEY and CDR2 is SVGAGI. The DNA of the CDR3 is TGTGCCAGCACCTGGGGGGTGGGGGCTGAAGCTTTCTTT. Translating gives CASTWGVGAEAFF.

In its sample, this clone was seen many times. The V gene is TRBV6-1, the J gene TRBJ1-4; no firm D call. With 1 base removed from V and 0 bases from J, the gap between germline ends came to 6 bases. The CDR3 contains 15 residues. In germline, CDR1 is MNHNS, CDR2 SASEGT. The CDR3 coding sequence is TGTGCCAGCAGTGAAGTGTATGCAACTAATGAAAAACTGTTTTTT. It translates to CASSEVYATNEKLFF.

CDR3 in amino acids: CANMERDGEETQYF. The CDR3 DNA is TGTGCCAACATGGAGCGGGACGGGGAAGAGACCCAGTACTTC. The chain is built from TRBV6-5 and TRBJ2-5, with 7 bases that match TRBD2. The CDR3 has 14 residues. Trimming at V came to 10 bases and at J to 3 bases, leaving 11 bases not matched to a gene. Germline V gene lookup returns CDR1 MNHEY and CDR2 SVGAGI.